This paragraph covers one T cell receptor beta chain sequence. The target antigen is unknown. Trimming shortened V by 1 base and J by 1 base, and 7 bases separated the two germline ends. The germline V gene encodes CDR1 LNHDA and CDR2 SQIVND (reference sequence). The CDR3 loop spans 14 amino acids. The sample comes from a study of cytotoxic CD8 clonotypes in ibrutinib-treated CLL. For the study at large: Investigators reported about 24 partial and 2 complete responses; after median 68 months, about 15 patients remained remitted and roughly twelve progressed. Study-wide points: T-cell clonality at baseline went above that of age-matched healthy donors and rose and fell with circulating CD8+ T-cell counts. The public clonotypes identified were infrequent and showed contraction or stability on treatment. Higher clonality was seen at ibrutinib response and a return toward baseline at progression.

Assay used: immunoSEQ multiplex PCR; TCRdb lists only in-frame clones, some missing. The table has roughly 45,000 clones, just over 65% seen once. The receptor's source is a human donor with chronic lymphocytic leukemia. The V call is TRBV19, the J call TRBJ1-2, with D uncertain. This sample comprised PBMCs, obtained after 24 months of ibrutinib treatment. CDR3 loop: CASSIGDHNYGYTF. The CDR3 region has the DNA TGTGCCAGTAGTATAGGAGATCATAACTATGGCTACACCTTC.